This TCR beta chain was identified in a study of patients and donors after allogeneic stem cell transplantation. This clonotype showed up just a few times. TCRdb ran MiXCR on the RT-PCR reads and lists one entry per CDR3 protein. The repertoire holds roughly 880,000 distinct CDR3 sequences, with roughly 18% as singletons. The germline gives CDR1 SGHRS, CDR2 YFSETQ. Losses at the gene ends were 0 bases for V and 7 bases for J; bases not matched to a gene: 8. The CDR3 covers 15 residues. This sequence joins TRBV5-1 and TRBJ1-2, with TRBD1 matching over 8 bases. The receptor was derived from a human donor who was either an allogeneic HSCT recipient or a stem cell or donor lymphocyte infusion donor (not recorded which). It is not recorded whose cells these are; they may come from a transplant donor. Specimen: blood, either unsorted or a sorted T cell fraction (not recorded which). The CDR3 nucleotides are TGCGCCAGCAGCTTGGCTCTCGGACAGGGTAGTGGCTACACCTTC. Translating gives CASSLALGQGSGYTF.